The 29 T cell receptor beta chains below were found in one sample sequenced in a study of siplizumab effects on memory and regulatory T cells. TCRdb keeps only in-frame clones here, not all; method: immunoSEQ multiplex PCR. The data contain some 110,000 clones, approximately 93% of them singletons. The sample consisted of Tregs sorted from blood. All receptors derive from a human donor in good health.

The sample holds one count of this clone. V usage is TRBV30 and J usage is TRBJ1-1; D ambiguous. Germline values: CDR1 GTSNPN, CDR2 SVGIG (reference sequence). The V and J ends lost 2 bases and 1 base respectively, with 14 bases between them. The CDR3 totals 15 residues. The CDR3 spells CAWSKLGPANTEAFF. CDR3 DNA: TGTGCCTGGAGTAAACTTGGGCCGGCGAACACTGAAGCTTTCTTT.

The chain's CDR3 is CAWSVSRGGETQYF. The DNA for the CDR3 is TGTGCCTGGAGTGTTAGTAGGGGTGGGGAGACCCAGTACTTC. The chain employs TRBV30 and TRBJ2-5, with D possibly being TRBD1 (5 bases). In germline, CDR1 is GTSNPN, CDR2 SVGIG (reference sequence). V was cut by 0 bases and J by 5 bases, with 13 bases left in between. The CDR3 loop spans 14 amino acids.

In its sample, this clone was seen a few times. V and J are TRBV6-5 and TRBJ1-1, with D hard to call. Germline values: CDR1 MNHEY, CDR2 SVGAGI. V was cut by 2 bases and J by 0 bases, with 10 bases left in between. There are 15 residues in the CDR3. CDR3 coding DNA: TGTGCCAGCAGTTACCGAGTCGGATTGAACACTGAAGCTTTCTTT. Translation gives CASSYRVGLNTEAFF.

The chain uses TRBV5-4 and TRBJ2-5, with D tentatively TRBD2 (5 bases). The CDR3 length is 15 residues. Germline V lookup: CDR1 SGHNT, CDR2 YYREEE (reference sequence). Trimming cost V 3 bases and J 1 base, with 13 bases left between them. CDR3 protein: CASSSGGQLQETQYF. The CDR3 coding sequence is TGTGCCAGCAGCTCGGGCGGGCAGCTCCAAGAGACCCAGTACTTC.

The chain links TRBV10-1 to TRBJ2-7, with D maybe TRBD1 (6 bases). The ends were cut back, 2 bases at V and 5 bases at J, with 16 bases in the middle. This CDR3 comprises 15 residues. Per germline, CDR1 WNHNN and CDR2 SYGVQD (reference sequence). In nucleotides, the CDR3 is TGCGCCAGCAGTGAGCCGGGACAACAGACCCACGAGCAGTACTTC. It yields the protein CASSEPGQQTHEQYF.

The chain combines TRBV6-5 with TRBJ2-5; D possibly corresponds to TRBD1 (6 bases). Trimming removed 0 bases from V and 4 bases from J, with 12 bases in between. Germline V gene lookup returns CDR1 MNHEY and CDR2 SVGAGI. The length of the CDR3 is 15 residues. The CDR3 DNA follows: TGTGCCAGCAGTTACTCAGGGGGTATGGGAGAGACCCAGTACTTC. Encoded protein: CASSYSGGMGETQYF.

This rearrangement joins TRBV25-1 to TRBJ1-1; tentative D call: TRBD1 (6 bases). CDR3 size: 15 residues. Trimming removed 1 base at V and 1 base at J, with 10 bases between. In germline, CDR1 is MGHDK, CDR2 SYGVNS. CDR3 residues: CASSELGGANTEAFF. CDR3 nucleotides: TGTGCCAGCAGTGAATTGGGGGGCGCGAACACTGAAGCTTTCTTT.

The chain combines TRBV6-5 with TRBJ1-5, with D uncertain. The ends were cut back, 4 bases at V and 7 bases at J, with 11 bases in the middle. Germline values: CDR1 MNHEY, CDR2 SVGAGI. The CDR3 sequence is 13 residues long. Written as DNA, the CDR3 is TGTGCCAGCAGTTTGCAGGCGAGGCAGCCCCAGCATTTT. Its protein is CASSLQARQPQHF.

This clone appeared a single time. The chain links TRBV5-4 to TRBJ2-3; D might be TRBD2 (6 bases). The V and J ends lost 5 bases and 4 bases respectively, with 14 bases between them. This CDR3 spans 14 amino acids. The germline V gene encodes CDR1 SGHNT and CDR2 YYREEE (reference sequence). Written as DNA, the CDR3 is TGTGCCAGCAGGCGTAGCGGAAGGGCAGATACGCAGTATTTT. Its translation: CASRRSGRADTQYF.

The chain joins TRBV18 to TRBJ2-2; 8 nucleotides agree with TRBD1. This CDR3 contains 16 residues. The germline CDR1 and CDR2 sequences are KGHSH and LQKENI. J was trimmed by 2 bases and V by 5 bases; bases with no gene match: 7. CDR3 loop: CASSSGQGVNTGELFF. In nucleotides, the CDR3 is TGTGCCAGCTCATCTGGACAGGGAGTAAACACCGGGGAGCTGTTTTTT.

This clone was seen a single time. The chain employs TRBV5-6 and TRBJ2-7; 12 nucleotides agree with TRBD2. The trim removed 0 bases at V and 2 bases at J, leaving 3 bases unmatched. This CDR3 is 16 amino acids long. Looked up from germline, CDR1 is SGHDT and CDR2 is YYEEEE. The CDR3 sequence: CASSLGLAGAAYEQYF. In nucleotides, the CDR3 is TGTGCCAGCAGCTTGGGACTAGCGGGGGCCGCCTACGAGCAGTACTTC.

The chain recombines TRBV4-2 with TRBJ1-1; D gene ambiguous. Trimming took off 4 bases at V and 2 bases at J, with 5 bases between the two ends. The CDR3 contains 12 residues. Per the germline V gene, CDR1 is LGHNA and CDR2 is YNFKEQ. This CDR3 reads CASSRRNTEAFF. CDR3 DNA sequence: TGTGCCAGCAGCCGTAGAAACACTGAAGCTTTCTTT.

This clone was found a few times. The chain has TRBV7-9 and TRBJ1-1; D gene uncertain. The CDR3 contains 14 residues. Germline assignment: CDR1 SEHNR and CDR2 FQNEAQ (reference sequence). Trimming took off 1 base at V and 0 bases at J, with 6 bases between the two ends. CDR3: CASSLGLLNTEAFF. The CDR3 DNA sequence: TGTGCCAGCAGCTTAGGTCTCCTGAACACTGAAGCTTTCTTT.

This clone came up once. The chain carries TRBV10-3 and TRBJ2-7, with TRBD2 matching 8 bases. CDR3 size: 14 residues. Losses at the gene ends were 3 bases for V and 2 bases for J; bases not matched to a gene: 3. Germline CDR1 reads ENHRY; CDR2 reads SYGVKD. The DNA for the CDR3 is TGTGCCATCAGTGATAGTAGCGGGGCCTACGAGCAGTACTTC. It is translated as CAISDSSGAYEQYF.

The chain is built from TRBV2 and TRBJ2-3, with a tentative D call TRBD1 (6 bases). Per germline, CDR1 SNHLY and CDR2 FYNNEI. CDR3 length: 11 amino acids. V was pared by 6 bases and J by 9 bases, with 10 bases between. CDR3 bases: TGTGCCAGCAGGCCACAGGGAACGCAGTATTTT. Amino acids: CASRPQGTQYF. The full variable domain, its missing parts supplied by reference TRBV2 and TRBJ2-3, is EPEVTQTPSHQVTQMGQEVILRCVPISNHLYFYWYRQILGQKVEFLVSFYNNEISEKSEIFDDQFSVERPDGSNFTLKIRSTKLEDSAMYFCASRPQGTQYFGPGTRLTVL.

The chain couples TRBV6-5 to TRBJ1-2; 8 nucleotides match TRBD1. Germline V CDR1 and CDR2: MNHEY, SVGAGI. The CDR3 extends over 15 amino acids. Unmatched junction bases numbered 12, after V lost 6 bases and J lost 6 bases. CDR3 sequence (DNA): TGTGCCAGCAGATTACTCCAGGGGGCGCAAAATGGCTACACCTTC. It translates to CASRLLQGAQNGYTF.

This clone was counted once. The chain links TRBV10-3 to TRBJ2-1; D gene unclear. The CDR3 consists of 13 residues. V shed 10 bases and J shed 2 bases, with 12 bases lying between them. CDR1 and CDR2 (germline): ENHRY, SYGVKD. CDR3 DNA: TGTGCCACCGCGGCAGGCGCCTACAATGAGCAGTTCTTC. It is translated as CATAAGAYNEQFF.

The chain uses TRBV6-5 and TRBJ1-3, with D possibly TRBD1 on 5 matching bases. The CDR3 spans 12 residues. Germline V gene sequence: CDR1 MNHEY, CDR2 SVGAGI. The germline V and J ends were trimmed by 10 bases and 2 bases, with 9 bases remaining between them. The CDR3 DNA reads as TGTGCCACCGAGGGGACTGGAAACACCATATATTTT. Residues: CATEGTGNTIYF.

The chain links TRBV7-9 to TRBJ2-7, with TRBD2 identical over 12 bases. This CDR3 spans 17 amino acids. V lost 2 bases, J lost 1 base, and 6 bases stayed unmatched. Germline assignment: CDR1 SEHNR and CDR2 FQNEAQ (reference sequence). The CDR3 nucleotides read TGTGCCAGCAGCTTATCAGGACTAGCGGGAAGATCCTACGAGCAGTACTTC. The encoded protein is CASSLSGLAGRSYEQYF.

This clone has a handful of counts. V usage is TRBV7-9 and J usage is TRBJ1-1, with D tentatively TRBD1 (5 bases). CDR1 and CDR2 (germline): SEHNR, FQNEAQ (reference sequence). The CDR3 covers 11 residues. The V end was cut by 5 bases, the J end by 11 bases, with 12 bases between. CDR3 sequence (DNA): TGTGCCAGCAGCACCTTACAGGTGGCTTTCTTT. It translates to CASSTLQVAFF.

V is TRBV19 and J is TRBJ1-5, with 12 bases that match TRBD1. The CDR3 is 16 residues long. V lost 5 bases to trimming and J lost 3 bases; unmatched junction nucleotides: 5. CDR1 LNHDA and CDR2 SQIVND come from the germline V gene (reference sequence). The CDR3, as DNA: TGTGCCAGTAGTCACCGGGACAGGGGGCTCAATCAGCCCCAGCATTTT. Its translation: CASSHRDRGLNQPQHF.

This chain uses TRBV6-1 with TRBJ1-2, with 7 bases fitting TRBD1. The CDR3 consists of 12 residues. The trim removed 5 bases at V and 6 bases at J, leaving 3 bases unmatched. Germline CDR1 MNHNS, CDR2 SASEGT. CDR3 coding DNA: TGTGCCAGCAGTCGACAGGGTGATGGCTACACCTTC. Its protein product is CASSRQGDGYTF.

CDR3 in DNA: TGTGCCAGTAGTACCGGGGTTTTCTCTGGAAACACCATATATTTT. It specifies CASSTGVFSGNTIYF. The rearrangement links TRBV19 to TRBJ1-3; D unclear. This CDR3 comprises 15 residues. CDR1 is LNHDA and CDR2 is SQIVND in the germline V gene (reference sequence). The V end lost 4 bases, the J end lost 0 bases, and 10 bases lay between the germline ends.

This sequence joins TRBV30 and TRBJ1-1; perhaps TRBD1 as D (5 bases). This CDR3 contains 12 residues. V was clipped by 4 bases and J by 4 bases, with 10 bases between them. CDR1 and CDR2 (germline): GTSNPN, SVGIG (reference sequence). CDR3 sequence (DNA): TGTGCCTGGATGGGGGGTCCCACTGAAGCTTTCTTT. This codes for CAWMGGPTEAFF.

This rearrangement joins TRBV2 to TRBJ2-6; D may be TRBD1 (5 bases). The CDR3 consists of 15 residues. CDR1 SNHLY and CDR2 FYNNEI come from the germline V gene. V lost 7 bases and J lost 2, with 12 bases in between. Written as DNA, the CDR3 is TGTGCCAGCACAGGGCTGTGGGCTGGGGCCAACGTCCTGACTTTC. This codes for CASTGLWAGANVLTF.

V gene TRBV18 combines with J gene TRBJ2-5; TRBD2 agrees at 8 bases. The J segment lost 4 bases and the V segment lost 0 bases, leaving 10 bases of the junction unmatched. Germline V gives CDR1 KGHSH, CDR2 LQKENI. This CDR3 contains 17 residues. The CDR3 region has the DNA TGTGCCAGCTCACCACCGAAGCTAGCGGGTTTTCCAGAGACCCAGTACTTC. Protein: CASSPPKLAGFPETQYF.

The chain employs TRBV11-3 and TRBJ1-1, with no clear D. V dropped 0 bases and J dropped 1 base, with 3 bases sitting between them. The CDR3 length is 13 residues. Germline V CDR1 and CDR2: SGHNT, YENEEA. The CDR3 sequence: CASSLETNTEAFF. The CDR3 DNA follows: TGTGCCAGCAGCTTAGAGACGAACACTGAAGCTTTCTTT.

This sequence joins TRBV7-3 and TRBJ2-1; 7 positions match TRBD1. Germline CDR1 is SGHTA and CDR2 is FQGTGA. Losses at the gene ends were 5 bases for V and 16 bases for J; bases not matched to a gene: 11. The CDR3 has 12 amino acids. Here the CDR3 DNA reads TGTGCCAGCAGCGGCCCCTCGGGACAGATTTTCTTC. Residues: CASSGPSGQIFF.

The chain is built from TRBV27 and TRBJ2-1; 11 bases agree with TRBD1. The junction had 2 bases not matched to a gene; V was cut back by 6 bases and J by 7 bases. CDR1 and CDR2 (germline): MNHEY, SMNVEV (reference sequence). The CDR3 length is 13 residues. The CDR3 region has the DNA TGTGCCAGCAGGGGACAGGGGGGTAATGAGCAGTTCTTC. Its protein product is CASRGQGGNEQFF.